This T cell receptor beta chain was recovered during a study of cytomegalovirus exposure and HLA in healthy donors. Study-wide findings and caveats: Reported results showed that the classifier diagnosed cytomegalovirus status with high specificity and sensitivity.

A remark on this clone: Its antigen is still unknown.

Trimming removed 8 bases from V and 8 bases from J; junction bases left unmatched: 6. The CDR3 is 13 residues long. CDR1 is MDHEN, CDR2 SYDVKM, per germline. The study ran its PCR with 60 Vbeta and 13 Jbeta primers. Profiled with immunoSEQ multiplex PCR; TCRdb holds only in-frame clones, not every one. This sample has under 150,000 clones; about 80% occur once, and the top ten carry roughly 1.2%. The sequenced sample was PBMCs. The clonotype was recovered from a middle-aged man in good health and CMV-seronegative. The gene calls are TRBV28 and TRBJ1-4; 9 nucleotides match TRBD1. The CDR3 loop is CASVTGGNEKLFF. The CDR3 DNA reads TGTGCCAGCGTGACAGGGGGAAACGAAAAACTGTTTTTT.